The source of this T cell receptor beta chain is a study of cytomegalovirus exposure and HLA in healthy donors. CDR1 and CDR2 (germline): LNHDA, SQIVND (reference sequence). The CDR3 consists of 16 residues. Trimming took 6 bases from V and 3 from J, leaving 17 bases between them. As regards this clone: Its cognate antigen is unknown.

Donors had nominal health at sampling but likely had unrecorded immune exposures. A multiplex PCR was run with 60 Vbeta primers and 13 Jbeta primers. Clones were read by immunoSEQ multiplex PCR, and TCRdb kept only the in-frame ones, dropping some. The data show 170,000 or so clones, 77% seen once. Whole-study findings and limits: Later findings reportedly placed an Asian-associated ancestry cluster below the approximately 620-donor mean for N-insertions. Earlier analysis looked at TCR beta V segments, and most were productive about 90% or about 30% of the time. In a later analysis, specific HLA alleles were associated with approximately 16,000 TCR beta sequences at a 0.05 false discovery rate.

The chain has TRBV19 and TRBJ1-4; possibly TRBD1 for D (6 bases). Sequencing input: PBMCs. This TCR came from a woman in her thirties in good health and CMV-seronegative. CDR3 DNA sequence: TGTGCCAGTAGGGACCACGGACAGAGAGCTAATGAAAAACTGTTTTTT. It translates to CASRDHGQRANEKLFF.